The TCR beta chain described here comes from a study of Tregs in tolerant kidney transplant recipients. The CDR3 extends over 14 amino acids. Trimming cost V 0 bases and J 4 bases; bases outside gene matches: 2. CDR1 and CDR2 from the germline V gene are SGHRS and YFSETQ. Broader study findings: No direct test of biological reproducibility was done here.

This clone was counted once. Antigen unknown. The protocol was immunoSEQ multiplex PCR, while the TCRdb copy is restricted to in-frame clones and leaves out a portion. The top ten hold roughly 0.35% of the sample, which has about 100,000 clones, nearly 90% seen once. This TCR derives from a human donor who received a combined kidney and bone marrow transplant. The starting material was CD4+ T cells from blood, obtained before the transplant. The chain recombines TRBV5-1 with TRBJ2-5, with 8 bases that match TRBD1. The CDR3 bases are TGCGCCAGCAGCTTGGTACAGGGGGTAGAGACCCAGTACTTC. It translates to CASSLVQGVETQYF.